This record covers a single T cell receptor beta chain. V lost 6 bases to trimming and J lost 5 bases, with 14 bases between them. Germline V gene sequence: CDR1 MNHEY, CDR2 SVGAGI. The CDR3 spans 14 residues. Profiled with immunoSEQ multiplex PCR; TCRdb holds only in-frame clones, not every one. Among 85,000 to 100,000 clones listed, 60% to 70% were seen once. The entry originates in a study of shared clonotypes between healthy human individuals. The source of this sequence is a man in his thirties or forties in good health. The chain carries TRBV6-5 and TRBJ2-1, with D possibly matching TRBD2 (5 bases). Sequencing input: memory CD8+ T cells sorted from blood. Indicated subset: CD45RO+ cells pooled with CCR7-negative TemRA cells. In DNA form, the CDR3 reads TGTGCCAGCAGCCGGAGCCTAGCCAACAATGAGCAGTTCTTC. This encodes CASSRSLANNEQFF.